This is a list of T cell receptor beta chains from one sample in a study of blood T cell repertoires in COVID-19. Assay used: immunoSEQ multiplex PCR; TCRdb lists only in-frame clones, some missing. The sample lists about 97,000 clones, 75% to 90% occurring once. Sequencing input: peripheral blood. The receptors come from a human donor in a cohort sampled during active COVID-19. The CDR3 runs from the conserved cysteine through the conserved F or W. A D gene is named only where the DNA matches it firmly. Clone sizes are given selectively: once, few, many, or a class where the clone is expanded.

j_gene	abundance	v_gene	d_gene	CDR3aa	CDR3nt
TRBJ2-2	NA	TRBV3-1/TRBV3-2	TRBD2	CASSQAPPTSGQRYTGELFF	TGTGCCAGCAGCCAAGCCCCCCCGACTAGCGGCCAACGTTACACCGGGGAGCTGTTTTTT
TRBJ1-5	NA	TRBV2	NA	CASSDEDLLYRPQHF	TGTGCCAGCAGTGACGAGGACTTACTTTATCGGCCCCAGCATTTT
TRBJ2-1	NA	TRBV7-9	TRBD2	CASSLKAGGVYNEQFF	TGTGCCAGCAGCCTGAAAGCGGGGGGCGTTTACAATGAGCAGTTCTTC
TRBJ1-1	NA	TRBV30	NA	CAWTGRVGTEAFF	TGTGCCTGGACTGGCAGGGTCGGCACTGAAGCTTTCTTT
TRBJ2-7	NA	TRBV28	TRBD1	CASSSRSGQGAESVAYEQYF	TGTGCCAGCAGTTCACGAAGCGGACAGGGGGCAGAGTCAGTTGCCTACGAGCAGTACTTC
TRBJ2-2	NA	TRBV11-2	NA	CASSLDLNRFGELFF	TGTGCCAGCAGCTTAGACCTAAACAGGTTCGGGGAGCTGTTTTTT
TRBJ2-1	NA	TRBV7-2	TRBD1	CASSPRQGPSSYNEQFF	TGTGCCAGCAGCCCGCGACAGGGGCCGAGCTCCTACAATGAGCAGTTCTTC
TRBJ1-1	NA	TRBV5-1	NA	CASSSDGLGGTEAFF	TGCGCCAGCAGCTCGGACGGGTTAGGGGGCACTGAAGCTTTCTTT
TRBJ1-6	few	TRBV15	NA	CATSRGGQEISPLHF	TGTGCCACCAGCAGGGGGGGGCAGGAGATTTCACCCCTCCACTTT
TRBJ2-3	NA	TRBV2	TRBD2	CASSGARLAGTDTQYF	TGTGCCAGCAGTGGGGCACGACTAGCGGGGACAGATACGCAGTATTTT
TRBJ1-6	NA	TRBV6-5	NA	CAPRDSYNSPLHF	TGTGCCCCCAGGGACTCCTATAATTCACCCCTCCACTTT
TRBJ2-1	NA	TRBV7-9	NA	CASSLSDEQFF	TGTGCCAGCAGCTTATCCGATGAGCAGTTCTTC
TRBJ2-7	NA	TRBV5-6	TRBD1	CASSLAGQGFSSYEQYF	TGTGCCAGCAGCTTGGCAGGACAGGGTTTCAGCTCCTACGAGCAGTACTTC
TRBJ1-3	NA	TRBV9	TRBD1	CASSLQGAGPGNTIYF	TGTGCCAGCAGCCTACAGGGGGCTGGACCTGGAAACACCATATATTTT
TRBJ2-7	NA	TRBV6-2/TRBV6-3	TRBD2	CASSYGGLAGGPLHYEQYF	TGTGCCAGCAGTTACGGGGGACTAGCGGGGGGTCCGTTACACTACGAGCAGTACTTC
TRBJ1-2	NA	TRBV5-1	TRBD1	CASSLLRGLDVNGYTF	TGCGCCAGCAGCTTGCTCAGGGGGCTTGATGTGAATGGCTACACCTTC
TRBJ1-2	once	TRBV3-1/TRBV3-2	NA	CASSQTREEALGSYTF	TGTGCCAGCAGCCAAACCAGGGAAGAGGCCCTAGGAAGCTACACCTTC
TRBJ1-4	NA	TRBV7-2	NA	CASSLFPPLVGAGDEKLFF	TGTGCCAGCAGCTTATTCCCCCCCCTGGTGGGGGCAGGCGATGAAAAACTGTTTTTT
TRBJ2-5	NA	TRBV14	TRBD2	CASSQGVGREGETQYF	TGTGCCAGCAGCCAAGGGGTCGGCAGGGAGGGAGAGACCCAGTACTTC
TRBJ1-6	NA	TRBV5-8	NA	CASSLDGFGDSPLHF	TGTGCCAGCAGCTTGGATGGGTTCGGGGATTCACCCCTCCACTTT
TRBJ1-2	medium-sized	TRBV4-1	NA	CASSRSRNYGYTF	TGCGCCAGCAGCCGTTCCCGGAACTATGGCTACACCTTC
TRBJ2-3	NA	TRBV30	NA	CAWSFSGRRKRAAYTDTQYF	TGTGCCTGGAGTTTCTCGGGACGTAGGAAGCGGGCCGCCTACACAGATACGCAGTATTTT
TRBJ1-2	NA	TRBV11-3	TRBD1	CASSSLGRGQGKSNHGYTF	TGTGCCAGCAGCTCCCTGGGAAGGGGACAGGGTAAGAGTAACCATGGCTACACCTTC
TRBJ2-1	NA	TRBV7-9	TRBD2	CASSWEGDEQFF	TGTGCCAGCAGCTGGGAGGGTGATGAGCAGTTCTTC
TRBJ1-1	NA	TRBV6-2/TRBV6-3	NA	CASSSDYTEAFF	TGTGCCAGCAGTTCCGACTACACTGAAGCTTTCTTT
TRBJ1-2	NA	TRBV7-8	NA	CASSLVRVAGRFTF	TGTGCCAGCAGCTTAGTAAGGGTCGCGGGGCGTTTCACCTTC
TRBJ1-1	NA	TRBV4-3	TRBD1	CASSQDYVGGVPEAFF	TGCGCCAGCAGCCAAGATTACGTAGGGGGCGTACCTGAAGCTTTCTTT
TRBJ2-2	medium-sized	TRBV2	TRBD2	CASSDLAGGRGELFF	TGTGCCAGCAGTGACCTAGCGGGGGGGCGAGGGGAGCTGTTTTTT
TRBJ1-1	NA	TRBV4-1	NA	CASSQEGTTRTEAFF	TGCGCCAGCAGCCAGGAAGGGACAACTAGGACTGAAGCTTTCTTT
TRBJ2-3	NA	TRBV4-2	TRBD2	CASSMGGIDTQYF	TGTGCCAGCAGCATGGGGGGGATAGATACGCAGTATTTT
TRBJ2-2	NA	TRBV5-1	NA	CASKSTGWVTGELFF	TGCGCCAGCAAATCGACGGGGTGGGTCACCGGGGAGCTGTTTTTT
TRBJ1-1	NA	TRBV27	NA	CASSLLSTMNTEAFF	TGTGCCAGCAGTTTATTAAGCACCATGAACACTGAAGCTTTCTTT
TRBJ2-1	NA	TRBV19	NA	CASSIKTSSYNEQFF	TGTGCCAGTAGTATAAAGACTAGCTCCTACAATGAGCAGTTCTTC
TRBJ2-3	NA	TRBV5-1	TRBD2	CASSAGLAGSTDTQYF	TGCGCCAGCAGCGCCGGACTAGCGGGGAGCACAGATACGCAGTATTTT
TRBJ2-7	NA	TRBV15	NA	CATSPMGGTAYEQYF	TGTGCCACCAGCCCTATGGGGGGTACCGCCTACGAGCAGTACTTC
TRBJ2-5	NA	TRBV6-2/TRBV6-3	NA	CASSRHRVQETQYF	TGTGCCAGCAGCCGACACAGGGTTCAAGAGACCCAGTACTTC
TRBJ1-1	NA	TRBV28	TRBD1	CASSPRGTGNTEAFF	TGTGCCAGCAGTCCGCGCGGGACAGGGAACACTGAAGCTTTCTTT
TRBJ1-4	NA	TRBV4-2	TRBD1	CASSQGTGINEKLFF	TGTGCCAGCAGCCAGGGGACAGGGATAAATGAAAAACTGTTTTTT
TRBJ1-1	NA	TRBV27	NA	CAVRGGSFGNTEAFF	TGTGCCGTCCGAGGCGGGAGCTTCGGGAACACTGAAGCTTTCTTT
TRBJ1-4	few	TRBV5-8	NA	CASSLARHEKLFF	TGTGCCAGCAGCTTGGCCAGGCATGAAAAACTGTTTTTT
TRBJ1-4	NA	TRBV24-1	NA	CATSDGRRGNEKLFF	TGTGCCACCAGTGATGGCAGGCGGGGTAATGAAAAACTGTTTTTT
TRBJ2-7	NA	TRBV5-6	TRBD1	CASRPGQGVTYEQYF	TGTGCCAGCAGACCTGGACAGGGGGTAACCTACGAGCAGTACTTC
TRBJ2-7	NA	TRBV7-2	NA	CASSREGVNREQYF	TGTGCCAGCAGTCGTGAGGGGGTTAATCGCGAGCAGTACTTC
TRBJ1-5	NA	TRBV6-2/TRBV6-3	NA	CASSYWGEGNQPQHF	TGTGCCAGCAGTTACTGGGGAGAAGGGAATCAGCCCCAGCATTTT
TRBJ2-2	NA	TRBV6-4	TRBD2	CASSRRLAGLFSGELFF	TGTGCCAGCAGTCGGAGACTAGCGGGCTTGTTCTCCGGGGAGCTGTTTTTT
TRBJ1-2	NA	TRBV27	NA	CASSRRGISDGYTF	TGTGCCAGCAGCCGAAGGGGGATCTCAGATGGCTACACCTTC
TRBJ2-5	NA	TRBV3-1/TRBV3-2	TRBD1	CASSQNSGQGETQYF	TGTGCCAGCAGCCAGAATTCAGGACAGGGGGAAACCCAGTACTTC
TRBJ2-1	once	TRBV11-3	TRBD1	CASSLTGGNNEQFF	TGTGCCAGCAGCTTGACAGGGGGAAACAATGAGCAGTTCTTC